This T cell receptor (beta chain) was identified in a study of low-dose radiotherapy and immunotherapy resistance in tumors. Turning to the study itself: With fractions of 0.5 Gy given every 2 weeks, Cohort 1 accumulated a total of 6.5 Gy. One day prior to radiation and immunotherapy, intravenous cyclophosphamide at 200 mg/m2 was given, repeated every two weeks.

TRAV- and TRBV-specific primers, spanning alpha and beta chains, primed first-strand cDNA. The authors ran 20 PCR cycles to amplify TCRs with a constant-region primer and V-primer adapter. TCRdb independently ran MiXCR on the reads; one entry per CDR3 protein. Of nearly 95,000 distinct CDR3 sequences in the sample, around 9.2% were seen once. Time point indicated: before trial treatment. Patients with advanced, tumor-infiltrating lymphocyte-negative solid tumors were eligible. The ends were cut back, 2 bases at V and 5 bases at J, with 14 bases in the middle. There are 15 residues in the CDR3. Per the germline V gene, CDR1 is MNHEY and CDR2 is SMNVEV (reference sequence).

The V call is TRBV27, the J call TRBJ2-3, with D possibly TRBD2 on 6 matching bases. The sequence was collected from a male donor with prostate cancer. This specimen was PBMCs, taken before treatment. CDR3 sequence reads: CASSLQGRTIDTQYF. CDR3 DNA: TGTGCCAGCAGTTTACAAGGACGGACTATAGATACGCAGTATTTT.